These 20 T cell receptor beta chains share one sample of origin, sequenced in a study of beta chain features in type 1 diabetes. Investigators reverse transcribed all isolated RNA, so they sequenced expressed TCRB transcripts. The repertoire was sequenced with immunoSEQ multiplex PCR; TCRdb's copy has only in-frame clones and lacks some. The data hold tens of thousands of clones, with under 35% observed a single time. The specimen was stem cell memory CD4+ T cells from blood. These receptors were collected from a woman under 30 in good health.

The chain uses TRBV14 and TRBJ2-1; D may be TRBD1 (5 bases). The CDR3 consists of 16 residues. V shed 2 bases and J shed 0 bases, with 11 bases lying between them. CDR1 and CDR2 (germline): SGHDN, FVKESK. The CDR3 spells CASSQTGLDSYNEQFF. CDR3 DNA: TGTGCCAGCAGCCAAACAGGTCTGGACTCCTACAATGAGCAGTTCTTC. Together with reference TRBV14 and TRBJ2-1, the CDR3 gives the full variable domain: EAGVTQFPSHSVIEKGQTVTLRCDPISGHDNLYWYRRVMGKEIKFLLHFVKESKQDESGMPNNRFLAERTGGTYSTLKVQPAELEDSGVYFCASSQTGLDSYNEQFFGPGTRLTVL.

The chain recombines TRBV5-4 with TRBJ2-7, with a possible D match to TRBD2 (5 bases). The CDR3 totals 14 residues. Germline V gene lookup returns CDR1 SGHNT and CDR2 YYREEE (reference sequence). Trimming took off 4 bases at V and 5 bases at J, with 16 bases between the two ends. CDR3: CASSRERAFDEQYF. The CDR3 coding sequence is TGTGCCAGCAGCCGTGAGAGGGCATTCGACGAGCAGTACTTC.

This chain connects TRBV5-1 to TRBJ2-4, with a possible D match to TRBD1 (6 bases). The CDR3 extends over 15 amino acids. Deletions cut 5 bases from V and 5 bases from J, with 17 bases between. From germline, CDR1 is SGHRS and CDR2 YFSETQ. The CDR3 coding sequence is TGCGCCAGCAGGAGGGAAGGGGGTGCTGAAAACATTCAGTACTTC. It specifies CASRREGGAENIQYF.

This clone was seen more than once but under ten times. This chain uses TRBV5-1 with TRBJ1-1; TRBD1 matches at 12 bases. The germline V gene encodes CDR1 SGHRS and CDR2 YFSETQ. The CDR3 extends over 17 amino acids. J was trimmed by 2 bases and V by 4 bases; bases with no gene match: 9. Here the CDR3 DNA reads TGCGCCAGCAGCCGGGGGACAGGGGGCGCCGGAAACACTGAAGCTTTCTTT. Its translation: CASSRGTGGAGNTEAFF.

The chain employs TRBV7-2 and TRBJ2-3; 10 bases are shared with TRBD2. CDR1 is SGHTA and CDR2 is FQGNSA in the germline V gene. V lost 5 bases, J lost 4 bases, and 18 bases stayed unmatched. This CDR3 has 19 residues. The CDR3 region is CASSPRWGQRGGDPDTQYF. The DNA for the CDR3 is TGTGCCAGCAGCCCACGTTGGGGCCAGCGGGGGGGCGATCCAGATACGCAGTATTTT.

The CDR3 DNA sequence: TGTGCCAGCCGGGGGGCGGGTAACACCGGGGAGCTGTTTTTT. Amino acids: CASRGAGNTGELFF. V usage is TRBV7-2 and J usage is TRBJ2-2; tentatively, D is TRBD2 (7 bases). The germline V gene encodes CDR1 SGHTA and CDR2 FQGNSA. The CDR3 covers 14 residues. The V and J ends lost 8 bases and 2 bases respectively, with 12 bases between them.

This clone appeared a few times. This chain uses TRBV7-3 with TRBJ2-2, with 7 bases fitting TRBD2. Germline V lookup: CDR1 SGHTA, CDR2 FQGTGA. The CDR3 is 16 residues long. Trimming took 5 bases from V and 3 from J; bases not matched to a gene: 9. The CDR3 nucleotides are TGTGCCAGCAGCCTCCAACCGGGGGGATACACCGGGGAGCTGTTTTTT. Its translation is CASSLQPGGYTGELFF.

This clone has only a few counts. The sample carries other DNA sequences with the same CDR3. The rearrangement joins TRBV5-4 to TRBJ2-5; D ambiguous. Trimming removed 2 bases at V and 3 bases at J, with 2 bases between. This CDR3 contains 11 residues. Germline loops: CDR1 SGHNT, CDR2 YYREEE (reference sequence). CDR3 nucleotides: TGTGCCAGCAGCTTCGAAGAGACCCAGTACTTC. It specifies CASSFEETQYF.

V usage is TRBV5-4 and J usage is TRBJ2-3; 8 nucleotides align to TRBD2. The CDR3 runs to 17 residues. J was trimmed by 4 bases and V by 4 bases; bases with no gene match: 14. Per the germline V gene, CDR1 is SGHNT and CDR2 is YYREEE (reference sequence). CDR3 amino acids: CASSLLRGGDGPDTQYF. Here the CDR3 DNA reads TGTGCCAGCAGCCTCCTTCGGGGGGGGGATGGCCCAGATACGCAGTATTTT.

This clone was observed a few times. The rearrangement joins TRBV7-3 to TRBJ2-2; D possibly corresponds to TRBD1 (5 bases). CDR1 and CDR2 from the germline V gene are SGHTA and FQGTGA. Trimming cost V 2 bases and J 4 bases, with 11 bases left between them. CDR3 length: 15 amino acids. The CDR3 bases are TGTGCCAGCAGCTTAGCAGGGCCCACCACCGGGGAGCTGTTTTTT. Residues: CASSLAGPTTGELFF. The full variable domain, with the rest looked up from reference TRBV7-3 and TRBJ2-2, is GAGVSQTPSNKVTEKGKYVELRCDPISGHTALYWYRQSLGQGPEFLIYFQGTGAADDSGLPNDRFFAVRPEGSVSTLKIQRTERGDSAVYLCASSLAGPTTGELFFGEGSRLTVL.

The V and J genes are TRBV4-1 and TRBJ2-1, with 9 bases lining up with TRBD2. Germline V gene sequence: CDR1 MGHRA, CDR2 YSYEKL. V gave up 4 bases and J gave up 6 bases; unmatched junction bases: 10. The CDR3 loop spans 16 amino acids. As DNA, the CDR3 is TGCGCCAGCAGCCCGGGGACCCTAGCGGGAATCAATGAGCAGTTCTTC. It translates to CASSPGTLAGINEQFF.

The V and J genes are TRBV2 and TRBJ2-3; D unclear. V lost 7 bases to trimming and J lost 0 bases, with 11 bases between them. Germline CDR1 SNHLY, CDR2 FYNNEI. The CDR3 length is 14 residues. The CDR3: CASTPEASTDTQYF. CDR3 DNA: TGTGCCAGCACCCCAGAGGCCAGCACAGATACGCAGTATTTT. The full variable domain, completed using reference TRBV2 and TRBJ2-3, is EPEVTQTPSHQVTQMGQEVILRCVPISNHLYFYWYRQILGQKVEFLVSFYNNEISEKSEIFDDQFSVERPDGSNFTLKIRSTKLEDSAMYFCASTPEASTDTQYFGPGTRLTVL.

The DNA of the CDR3 is TGTGCCAGCAGATCCGACAGGGGGAATAACATTCAGTACTTC. The encoded protein is CASRSDRGNNIQYF. The rearrangement links TRBV7-9 to TRBJ2-4; 9 positions match TRBD1. This CDR3 has 14 amino acids. The trim removed 6 bases at V and 7 bases at J, leaving 7 bases unmatched. Germline V gene lookup returns CDR1 SEHNR and CDR2 FQNEAQ (reference sequence). Looking up the rest from reference TRBV7-9 and TRBJ2-4 gives the full variable domain: DTGVSQNPRHKITKRGQNVTFRCDPISEHNRLYWYRQTLGQGPEFLTYFQNEAQLEKSRLLSDRFSAERPKGSFSTLEIQRTEQGDSAMYLCASRSDRGNNIQYFGAGTRLSVL.

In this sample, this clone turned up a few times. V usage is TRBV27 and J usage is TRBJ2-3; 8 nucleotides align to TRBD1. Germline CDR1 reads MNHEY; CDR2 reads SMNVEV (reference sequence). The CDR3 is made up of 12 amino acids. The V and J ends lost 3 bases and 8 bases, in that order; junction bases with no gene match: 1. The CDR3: CASSLDRATQYF. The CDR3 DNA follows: TGTGCCAGCAGTTTGGACAGGGCTACGCAGTATTTT.

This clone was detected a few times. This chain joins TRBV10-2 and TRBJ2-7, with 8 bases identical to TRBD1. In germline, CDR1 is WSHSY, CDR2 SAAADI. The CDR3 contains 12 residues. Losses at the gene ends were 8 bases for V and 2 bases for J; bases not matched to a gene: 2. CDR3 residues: CASGGQAYEQYF. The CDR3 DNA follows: TGCGCCAGCGGGGGACAGGCCTACGAGCAGTACTTC.

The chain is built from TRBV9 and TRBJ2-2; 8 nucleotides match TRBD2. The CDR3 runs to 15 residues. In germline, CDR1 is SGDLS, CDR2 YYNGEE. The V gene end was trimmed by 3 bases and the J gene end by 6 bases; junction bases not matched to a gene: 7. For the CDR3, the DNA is TGTGCCAGCAGCGCCCGTAGCGGGGTCCCCGGGGAGCTGTTTTTT. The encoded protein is CASSARSGVPGELFF.

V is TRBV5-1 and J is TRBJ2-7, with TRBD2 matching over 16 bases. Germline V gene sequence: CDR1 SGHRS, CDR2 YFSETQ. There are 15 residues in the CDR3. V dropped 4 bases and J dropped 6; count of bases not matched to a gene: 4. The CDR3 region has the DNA TGCGCCAGCAGCCCCGGGACTAGCGGGAGGGGCGAGCAGTACTTC. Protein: CASSPGTSGRGEQYF.

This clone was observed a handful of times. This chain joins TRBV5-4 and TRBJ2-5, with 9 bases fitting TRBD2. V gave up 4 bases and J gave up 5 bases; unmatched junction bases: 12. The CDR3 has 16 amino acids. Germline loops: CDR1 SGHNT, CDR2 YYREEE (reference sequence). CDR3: CASSPGLATNGETQYF. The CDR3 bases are TGTGCCAGCAGCCCCGGACTAGCGACTAATGGGGAGACCCAGTACTTC.

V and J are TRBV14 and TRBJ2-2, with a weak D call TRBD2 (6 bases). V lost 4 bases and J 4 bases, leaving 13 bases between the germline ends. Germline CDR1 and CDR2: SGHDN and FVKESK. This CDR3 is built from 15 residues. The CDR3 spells CASSLERGGTGELFF. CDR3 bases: TGTGCCAGCAGCCTTGAGAGGGGAGGCACCGGGGAGCTGTTTTTT. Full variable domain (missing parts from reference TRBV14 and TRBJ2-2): EAGVTQFPSHSVIEKGQTVTLRCDPISGHDNLYWYRRVMGKEIKFLLHFVKESKQDESGMPNNRFLAERTGGTYSTLKVQPAELEDSGVYFCASSLERGGTGELFFGEGSRLTVL.

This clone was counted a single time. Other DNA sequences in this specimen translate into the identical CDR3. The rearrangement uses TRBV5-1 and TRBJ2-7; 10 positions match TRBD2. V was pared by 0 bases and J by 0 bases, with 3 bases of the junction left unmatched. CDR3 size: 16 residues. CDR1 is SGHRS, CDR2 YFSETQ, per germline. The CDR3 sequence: CASSLAASGSSYEQYF. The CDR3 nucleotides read TGCGCCAGCAGCTTGGCAGCTAGCGGGAGCTCCTACGAGCAGTACTTC.